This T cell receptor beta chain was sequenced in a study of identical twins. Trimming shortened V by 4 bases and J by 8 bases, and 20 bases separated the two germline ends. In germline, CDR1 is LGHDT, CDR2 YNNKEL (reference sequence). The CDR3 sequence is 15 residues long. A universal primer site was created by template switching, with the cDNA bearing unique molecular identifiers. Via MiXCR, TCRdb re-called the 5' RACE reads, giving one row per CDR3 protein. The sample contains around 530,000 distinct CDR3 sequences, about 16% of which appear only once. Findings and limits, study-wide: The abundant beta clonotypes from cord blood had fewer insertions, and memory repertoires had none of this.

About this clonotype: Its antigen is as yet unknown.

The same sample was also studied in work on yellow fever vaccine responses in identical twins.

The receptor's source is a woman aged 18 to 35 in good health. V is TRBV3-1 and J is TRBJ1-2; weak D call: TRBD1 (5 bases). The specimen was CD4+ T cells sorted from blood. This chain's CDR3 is CASSPFGGVGVGYTF. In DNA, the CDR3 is TGTGCCAGCAGCCCCTTCGGGGGGGTGGGTGTAGGCTACACCTTC.